These 20 T cell receptor beta chains share one sample of origin, sequenced in a study of blood T cell repertoires in COVID-19. Produced via immunoSEQ multiplex PCR; TCRdb's table is partial and in-frame only. Here the sample spans about 150,000 clones, 75% to 90% being singletons. The sequenced material came from peripheral blood. The receptors come from a man in his fifties or sixties with active or convalescent COVID-19.

The chain combines TRBV28 with TRBJ2-2, with 8 bases matching TRBD1. Germline CDR1 and CDR2: MDHEN and SYDVKM. The CDR3 runs to 18 residues. V was clipped by 3 bases and J by 5 bases; unmatched bases: 14. The CDR3 sequence: CASSFSGPRQGTTGELFF. The CDR3 DNA is TGTGCCAGCAGTTTTTCAGGCCCGAGACAGGGGACTACCGGGGAGCTGTTTTTT.

The V and J genes are TRBV11-2 and TRBJ1-5; TRBD1 might be the D (5 bases). Trimming shortened V by 2 bases and J by 3 bases, and 8 bases separated the two germline ends. The CDR3 has 14 residues. Germline V lookup: CDR1 SGHAT, CDR2 FQNNGV. CDR3 sequence reads: CASSLRGNNQPQHF. Here the CDR3 DNA reads TGTGCCAGCAGCTTACGGGGGAACAATCAGCCCCAGCATTTT.

The chain has TRBV25-1 and TRBJ1-1; D uncertain. Germline V gives CDR1 MGHDK, CDR2 SYGVNS. The CDR3 spans 14 residues. Trimming stripped 4 bases from V and 1 base from J, with 10 bases between. The CDR3 region is CASSVGRGNTEAFF. The DNA for the CDR3 is TGTGCCAGCAGTGTTGGCAGAGGGAACACTGAAGCTTTCTTT.

The V and J genes are TRBV6-6 and TRBJ2-5; 7 bases line up with TRBD1. This CDR3 contains 15 residues. V lost 2 bases, J lost 4 bases, and 7 bases stayed unmatched. CDR1 is MNHNY, CDR2 SVGAGI, per germline (reference sequence). CDR3 in DNA: TGTGCCAGCAGTTACGAACAGGGGCTCGGAGAGACCCAGTACTTC. It translates to CASSYEQGLGETQYF.

This chain uses TRBV4-3 with TRBJ1-4; TRBD1 matches 7 bases. This CDR3 has 16 amino acids. Germline loops: CDR1 LGHNA, CDR2 YSLEER. Trimming cost V 5 bases and J 6 bases; bases outside gene matches: 12. This CDR3 reads CASSKGLKGGDEKLFF. The CDR3 nucleotides read TGCGCCAGCAGCAAAGGCTTGAAAGGGGGCGATGAAAAACTGTTTTTT.

The chain uses TRBV7-9 and TRBJ2-4; 7 bases are shared with TRBD1. The J segment lost 0 bases and the V segment lost 5 bases, leaving 7 bases of the junction unmatched. The CDR3 sequence is 16 residues long. Germline V gene sequence: CDR1 SEHNR, CDR2 FQNEAQ (reference sequence). In DNA, the CDR3 is TGTGCCAGCAGCCGGACAGGTTTAGGAGCCAAAAACATTCAGTACTTC. This translates into CASSRTGLGAKNIQYF. Full variable domain (missing parts from reference TRBV7-9 and TRBJ2-4): DTGVSQNPRHKITKRGQNVTFRCDPISEHNRLYWYRQTLGQGPEFLTYFQNEAQLEKSRLLSDRFSAERPKGSFSTLEIQRTEQGDSAMYLCASSRTGLGAKNIQYFGAGTRLSVL.

The J gene is TRBJ2-7, the V gene TRBV28, with TRBD1 matching over 9 bases. After removal of 6 bases from V and 1 base from J, the junction contained 7 bases not matched to a gene. The CDR3 runs to 15 residues. Germline CDR1 and CDR2: MDHEN and SYDVKM. The CDR3 protein is CASRSGQGGSYEQYF. The DNA of the CDR3 is TGTGCCAGCAGGTCGGGACAGGGAGGTTCCTACGAGCAGTACTTC. Drawing the rest from reference TRBV28 and TRBJ2-7, the complete variable domain is DVKVTQSSRYLVKRTGEKVFLECVQDMDHENMFWYRQDPGLGLRLIYFSYDVKMKEKGDIPEGYSVSREKKERFSLILESASTNQTSMYLCASRSGQGGSYEQYFGPGTRLTVT.

This chain uses TRBV15 with TRBJ2-5; 7 bases map to TRBD1. The CDR3 length is 12 residues. CDR1 and CDR2 from the germline V gene are LNHNV and YYDKDF (reference sequence). Germline trimming cut 5 bases from V and 4 bases from J; bases unmatched to any gene: 1. The CDR3 region has the DNA TGTGCCACCAGCGACAGGGTAGAGACCCAGTACTTC. This sequence encodes CATSDRVETQYF.

V gene TRBV14 combines with J gene TRBJ2-7, with 8 bases fitting TRBD1. The V gene end was trimmed by 0 bases and the J gene end by 5 bases; junction bases not matched to a gene: 6. The length of the CDR3 is 15 residues. CDR1 SGHDN and CDR2 FVKESK come from the germline V gene. The CDR3 nucleotides are TGTGCCAGCAGCCAAGAGGACAGGGTGCAGGACGAGCAGTACTTC. Translated, it gives CASSQEDRVQDEQYF.

The genes are TRBV7-2 and TRBJ2-7; D perhaps matches TRBD2 (5 bases). With 6 bases removed from V and 0 bases from J, the gap between germline ends came to 12 bases. Germline CDR1 and CDR2: SGHTA and FQGNSA. This CDR3 has 14 residues. The CDR3 reads CASSPQADSYEQYF. The CDR3 bases are TGTGCCAGCAGTCCACAAGCGGACTCCTACGAGCAGTACTTC.

This clone was counted a few times. This rearrangement joins TRBV28 to TRBJ2-7, with D uncertain. This CDR3 has 11 amino acids. In germline, CDR1 is MDHEN, CDR2 SYDVKM. V was clipped by 4 bases and J by 2 bases, with 3 bases between them. The CDR3 DNA sequence: TGTGCCAGCAGTTCCACCTACGAGCAGTACTTC. As protein: CASSSTYEQYF.

The chain carries TRBV13 and TRBJ2-1; the D gene is possibly TRBD2 (5 bases). Trimming shortened V by 2 bases and J by 6 bases, and 11 bases separated the two germline ends. CDR3 length equals 14 residues. Germline V gene lookup returns CDR1 PRHDT and CDR2 FYEKMQ (reference sequence). DNA for the CDR3: TGTGCCAGCAGCTTATATGGAGGACCCAATGAGCAGTTCTTC. Translation gives CASSLYGGPNEQFF.

The rearrangement links TRBV28 to TRBJ2-3, with D maybe TRBD1 (6 bases). The ends were cut back, 11 bases at V and 3 bases at J, with 18 bases in the middle. Germline loops: CDR1 MDHEN, CDR2 SYDVKM. The CDR3 length is 14 residues. The DNA of the CDR3 is TGTGCCTGTAAAGCAGGGGCGGAGACAGATACGCAGTATTTT. This sequence encodes CACKAGAETDTQYF.

This clone came up once. The gene calls are TRBV7-3 and TRBJ2-7, with 9 nucleotides matching TRBD2. V lost 5 bases and J lost 7; bases outside the gene matches: 9. Germline V CDR1 and CDR2: SGHTA, FQGTGA. The CDR3 spans 14 residues. As DNA, the CDR3 is TGTGCCAGCAGCCAAGAGGCGGGAGGGCTGGAGCAGTACTTC. Amino acid sequence: CASSQEAGGLEQYF.

This chain uses TRBV7-8 with TRBJ1-3; D gene unclear. Trimming stripped 5 bases from V and 2 bases from J, with 7 bases between. The germline V gene has CDR1 SGHVS and CDR2 FQNEAQ. The CDR3 has 13 amino acids. CDR3 sequence (DNA): TGTGCCAGCAGCCCACAGACTGGAAACACCATATATTTT. Its translation: CASSPQTGNTIYF. The variable domain in full, completed from reference TRBV7-8 and TRBJ1-3, reads GAGVSQSPRYKVAKRGQDVALRCDPISGHVSLFWYQQALGQGPEFLTYFQNEAQLDKSGLPSDRFFAERPEGSVSTLKIQRTQQEDSAVYLCASSPQTGNTIYFGEGSWLTVV.

In DNA, the CDR3 is TGTGCCAGCAGTTTCGGACTAGCGGGAGATGGGTCGGAGCAGTTCTTC. Translating gives CASSFGLAGDGSEQFF. The chain is built from TRBV28 and TRBJ2-1; TRBD2 agrees at 13 bases. The CDR3 loop spans 16 amino acids. J lost 10 bases, V lost 3 bases, and 9 bases had no gene match. CDR1 MDHEN and CDR2 SYDVKM come from the germline V gene.

The chain couples TRBV2 to TRBJ2-2; 12 nucleotides align to TRBD1. From germline, CDR1 is SNHLY and CDR2 FYNNEI. The length of the CDR3 is 17 residues. J lost 7 bases, V lost 2 bases, and 8 bases had no gene match. The CDR3 nucleotides are TGTGCCAGCAGTGAATCGGGGGACAGGGGGCTTAGCGGGGAGCTGTTTTTT. Amino acids: CASSESGDRGLSGELFF.

This chain connects TRBV6-1 to TRBJ2-7; TRBD2 agrees at 7 bases. The CDR3 is made up of 12 amino acids. CDR1 MNHNS and CDR2 SASEGT come from the germline V gene. V gave up 0 bases and J gave up 12 bases; unmatched junction bases: 5. The CDR3 is CASSEAVAGAYF. The CDR3 nucleotides are TGTGCCAGCAGTGAAGCGGTGGCGGGAGCGTACTTC.

The genes are TRBV5-4 and TRBJ1-1, with 10 positions matching TRBD1. Losses at the gene ends were 0 bases for V and 2 bases for J; bases not matched to a gene: 4. In germline, CDR1 is SGHNT, CDR2 YYREEE (reference sequence). The CDR3 has 16 residues. The CDR3 loop reads CASSLGTGGRNTEAFF. For the CDR3, the DNA is TGTGCCAGCAGCTTGGGGACAGGGGGAAGAAACACTGAAGCTTTCTTT.

This chain joins TRBV19 and TRBJ1-1; D gene uncertain. The germline gives CDR1 LNHDA, CDR2 SQIVND (reference sequence). Trimming pared 4 bases from V and 4 bases from J, leaving 16 bases between. The CDR3 has 15 amino acids. The CDR3 sequence: CASSTVTPGATEAFF. The CDR3 DNA follows: TGTGCCAGTAGTACCGTAACCCCAGGTGCCACTGAAGCTTTCTTT.